A single sample gave rise to the 14 T cell receptor beta chains below, sequenced in a study of T cell responses to AZD1222 COVID-19 vaccine. Sequenced by immunoSEQ multiplex PCR; TCRdb stores in-frame clones only, minus some. Counted here are about 200,000 clones, just over 90% occurring once; the ten biggest clones make up around 3.5%. This material consisted of peripheral blood, taken 28 days after the second AZD1222 dose. Receptors were obtained from an adult who received the AZD1222 COVID-19 vaccine.

This sequence joins TRBV19 and TRBJ1-6, with TRBD1 as a possible D gene (5 bases). Germline-derived CDR1 and CDR2 are LNHDA and SQIVND (reference sequence). The CDR3 has 15 residues. V lost 4 bases to trimming and J lost 10 bases, with 17 bases between them. CDR3 in DNA: TGTGCCAGTAGTAATGGGGGGACTAGTGGATCACCCCTCCACTTT. Translated: CASSNGGTSGSPLHF.

The chain uses TRBV24-1 and TRBJ2-1, with 11 nucleotides matching TRBD2. The CDR3 runs 21 residues. Trimming took 2 bases from V and 1 from J; bases not matched to a gene: 15. Germline V gene sequence: CDR1 KGHDR, CDR2 SFDVKD. The CDR3 DNA reads TGTGCCACCAGTGATTCTCTTTCCGGGACTAGCGGCATTAAATCCTACAATGAGCAGTTCTTC. Translation gives CATSDSLSGTSGIKSYNEQFF.

V usage is TRBV11-2 and J usage is TRBJ1-1, with 8 positions matching TRBD1. Germline V CDR1 and CDR2: SGHAT, FQNNGV. The CDR3 loop spans 16 amino acids. Trimming at V came to 5 bases and at J to 1 base, leaving 9 bases not matched to a gene. The CDR3 loop is CASSPGTGRGNTEAFF. CDR3 in DNA: TGTGCCAGCAGCCCCGGGACAGGCCGGGGGAACACTGAAGCTTTCTTT.

The rearrangement joins TRBV5-5 to TRBJ2-4; tentatively, D is TRBD2 (6 bases). This CDR3 comprises 14 residues. Germline V gene sequence: CDR1 SGHKS, CDR2 YYEKEE (reference sequence). The V end was cut by 4 bases, the J end by 8 bases, with 16 bases between. This chain's CDR3 is CASSQRTGGDIQYF. CDR3 nucleotides: TGTGCCAGCAGCCAGAGGACCGGCGGGGACATTCAGTACTTC.

The CDR3 sequence is CASSLGGGAYEQYF. The CDR3, as DNA: TGTGCCAGCAGCCTTGGAGGGGGGGCCTACGAGCAGTACTTC. This chain links TRBV14 with TRBJ2-7; D perhaps matches TRBD2 (7 bases). Between the trimmed V and J ends, which lost 4 bases and 2 bases, there was a span of 12 bases. The germline V gene encodes CDR1 SGHDN and CDR2 FVKESK. This CDR3 region has 14 residues.

The rearrangement uses TRBV5-5 and TRBJ1-5, with 11 bases aligning to TRBD1. After removal of 4 bases from V and 1 base from J, the junction contained 1 base not matched to a gene. The germline V gene has CDR1 SGHKS and CDR2 YYEKEE (reference sequence). The CDR3 totals 15 residues. DNA of the CDR3: TGTGCCAGCAGCAGGACAGGGGGCAGCAATCAGCCCCAGCATTTT. Its protein product is CASSRTGGSNQPQHF.

The chain uses TRBV28 and TRBJ1-3; perhaps TRBD1 as D (6 bases). The CDR3 has 14 amino acids. The germline CDR1 and CDR2 sequences are MDHEN and SYDVKM. The V end lost 5 bases, the J end lost 4 bases, and 12 bases lay between the germline ends. CDR3 residues: CASSAQGAGNTIYF. The CDR3 DNA reads as TGTGCCAGCAGTGCACAGGGCGCGGGAAACACCATATATTTT. Complete variable domain (other parts from reference TRBV28 and TRBJ1-3): DVKVTQSSRYLVKRTGEKVFLECVQDMDHENMFWYRQDPGLGLRLIYFSYDVKMKEKGDIPEGYSVSREKKERFSLILESASTNQTSMYLCASSAQGAGNTIYFGEGSWLTVV.

This rearrangement joins TRBV3-1 (or the pseudogene TRBV3-2) to TRBJ1-5; no definite D call. Trimming left V 3 bases short and J 9 bases short, with 15 bases between. The germline gives CDR1 LGHDT, CDR2 YNNKEL (reference sequence). There are 14 residues in the CDR3. This chain's CDR3 is CASSHSFPYAPQHF. The CDR3 DNA reads as TGTGCCAGCAGCCACTCGTTCCCCTACGCGCCCCAGCATTTT.

The genes are TRBV11-2 and TRBJ2-4; D is unresolved. V lost 8 bases to trimming and J lost 0 bases, with 8 bases between them. CDR1 and CDR2 from the germline V gene are SGHAT and FQNNGV. The CDR3 has 13 amino acids. CDR3 nucleotides: TGTGCCAGCGATCCGGGAGCCAAAAACATTCAGTACTTC. The encoded protein is CASDPGAKNIQYF.

V is TRBV28 and J is TRBJ2-7; 7 nucleotides align to TRBD1. CDR1 and CDR2 from the germline V gene are MDHEN and SYDVKM. Unmatched junction bases numbered 13, after V lost 4 bases and J lost 7 bases. The CDR3 has 15 amino acids. Here the CDR3 reads CASSSLTGPGKEQYF. CDR3 bases: TGTGCCAGCAGTTCCTTGACAGGGCCGGGGAAGGAGCAGTACTTC.

The chain employs TRBV5-6 and TRBJ2-5; TRBD2 aligns across 11 bases. Germline trimming cut 0 bases from V and 6 bases from J; bases unmatched to any gene: 7. The CDR3 has 16 amino acids. CDR1 and CDR2 from the germline V gene are SGHDT and YYEEEE. CDR3 sequence reads: CASSLAGLAGGQTQYF. The DNA of the CDR3 is TGTGCCAGCAGCTTGGCCGGGCTAGCGGGAGGTCAGACCCAGTACTTC. Together with reference TRBV5-6 and TRBJ2-5, the CDR3 gives the full variable domain: DAGVTQSPTHLIKTRGQQVTLRCSPKSGHDTVSWYQQALGQGPQFIFQYYEEEERQRGNFPDRFSGHQFPNYSSELNVNALLLGDSALYLCASSLAGLAGGQTQYFGPGTRLLVL.

The chain couples TRBV7-9 to TRBJ1-4; TRBD1 agrees at 7 bases. Germline V lookup: CDR1 SEHNR, CDR2 FQNEAQ (reference sequence). This CDR3 is built from 15 residues. Losses at the gene ends were 5 bases for V and 7 bases for J; bases not matched to a gene: 10. The CDR3 coding sequence is TGTGCCAGCAGCCCGAAACGACAGGGAGGTGAAAAACTGTTTTTT. Protein: CASSPKRQGGEKLFF.

This chain joins TRBV9 and TRBJ1-5, with D perhaps matching TRBD1 (5 bases). Trimming shortened V by 4 bases and J by 4 bases, and 12 bases separated the two germline ends. The germline gives CDR1 SGDLS, CDR2 YYNGEE. CDR3 size: 14 residues. CDR3 protein: CASSPGTQNQPQHF. In DNA form, the CDR3 reads TGTGCCAGCAGCCCCGGGACTCAGAATCAGCCCCAGCATTTT.

The chain has TRBV9 and TRBJ1-3; D uncertain. CDR1 is SGDLS, CDR2 YYNGEE, per germline. The CDR3 runs 15 residues. V was clipped by 2 bases and J by 3 bases, with 12 bases between them. The CDR3 loop is CASSVGSDDGNTIYF. The CDR3 DNA is TGTGCCAGCAGCGTTGGGTCCGATGATGGAAACACCATATATTTT.